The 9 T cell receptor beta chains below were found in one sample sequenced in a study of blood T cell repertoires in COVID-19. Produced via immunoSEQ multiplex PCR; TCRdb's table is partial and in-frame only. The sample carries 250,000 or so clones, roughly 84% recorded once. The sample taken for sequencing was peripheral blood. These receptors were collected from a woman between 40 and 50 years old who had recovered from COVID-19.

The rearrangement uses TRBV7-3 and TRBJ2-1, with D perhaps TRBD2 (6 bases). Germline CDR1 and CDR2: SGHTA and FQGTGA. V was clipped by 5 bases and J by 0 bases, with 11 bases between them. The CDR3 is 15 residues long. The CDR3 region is CASSPTGDSYNEQFF. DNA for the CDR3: TGTGCCAGCAGCCCTACGGGAGACTCCTACAATGAGCAGTTCTTC.

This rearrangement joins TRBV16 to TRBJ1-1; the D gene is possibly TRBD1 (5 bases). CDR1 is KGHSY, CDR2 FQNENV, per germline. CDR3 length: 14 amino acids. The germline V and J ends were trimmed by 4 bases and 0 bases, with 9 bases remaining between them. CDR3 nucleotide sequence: TGTGCCAGCAGCCGATCGACAGTGAACACTGAAGCTTTCTTT. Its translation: CASSRSTVNTEAFF.

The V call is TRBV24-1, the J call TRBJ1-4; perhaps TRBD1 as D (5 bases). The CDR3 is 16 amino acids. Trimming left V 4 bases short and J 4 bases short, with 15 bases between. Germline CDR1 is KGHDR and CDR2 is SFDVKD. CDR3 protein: CATSDHRAGRNEKLFF. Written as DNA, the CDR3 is TGTGCCACCAGTGACCACCGTGCGGGGCGTAATGAAAAACTGTTTTTT.

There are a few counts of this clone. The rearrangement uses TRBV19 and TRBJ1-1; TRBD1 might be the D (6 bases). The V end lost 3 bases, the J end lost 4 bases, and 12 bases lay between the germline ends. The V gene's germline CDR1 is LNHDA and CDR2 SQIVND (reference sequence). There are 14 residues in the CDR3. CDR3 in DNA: TGTGCCAGTAGTATGGCACAGGGATCCACTGAAGCTTTCTTT. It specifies CASSMAQGSTEAFF.

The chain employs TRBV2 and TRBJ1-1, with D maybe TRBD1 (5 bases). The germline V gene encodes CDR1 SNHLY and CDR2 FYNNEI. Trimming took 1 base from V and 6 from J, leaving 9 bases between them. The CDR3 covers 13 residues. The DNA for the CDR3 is TGTGCCAGCAGTGAAGGACAGTATCCTGAAGCTTTCTTT. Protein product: CASSEGQYPEAFF.

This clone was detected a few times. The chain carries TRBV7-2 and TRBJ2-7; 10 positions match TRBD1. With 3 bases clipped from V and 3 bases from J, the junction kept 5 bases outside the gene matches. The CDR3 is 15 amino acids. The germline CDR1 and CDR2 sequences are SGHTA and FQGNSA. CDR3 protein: CASSLGTGALYEQYF. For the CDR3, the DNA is TGTGCCAGCAGCTTGGGGACAGGGGCCCTCTACGAGCAGTACTTC.

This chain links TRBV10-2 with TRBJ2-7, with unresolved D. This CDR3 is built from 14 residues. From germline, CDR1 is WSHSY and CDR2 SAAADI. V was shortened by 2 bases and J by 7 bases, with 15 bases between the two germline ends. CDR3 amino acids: CASSEQTPYLEQYF. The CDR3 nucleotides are TGCGCCAGCAGTGAGCAGACACCTTATCTAGAGCAGTACTTC.

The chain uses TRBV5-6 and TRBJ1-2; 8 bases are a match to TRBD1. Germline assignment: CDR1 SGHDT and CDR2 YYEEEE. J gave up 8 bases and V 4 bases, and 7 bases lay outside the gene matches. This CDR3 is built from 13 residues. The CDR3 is CASSITDRVGYTF. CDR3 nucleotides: TGTGCCAGCAGCATAACGGACAGGGTCGGCTACACCTTC. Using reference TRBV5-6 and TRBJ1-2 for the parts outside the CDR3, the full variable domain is DAGVTQSPTHLIKTRGQQVTLRCSPKSGHDTVSWYQQALGQGPQFIFQYYEEEERQRGNFPDRFSGHQFPNYSSELNVNALLLGDSALYLCASSITDRVGYTFGSGTRLTVV.

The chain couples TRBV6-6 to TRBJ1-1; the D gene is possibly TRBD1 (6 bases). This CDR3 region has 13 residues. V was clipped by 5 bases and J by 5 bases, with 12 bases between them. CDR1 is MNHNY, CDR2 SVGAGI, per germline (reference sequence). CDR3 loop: CASSLKGDTEAFF. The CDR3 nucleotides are TGTGCCAGCAGTCTGAAGGGGGATACTGAAGCTTTCTTT.